The 3 T cell receptor beta chains given below trace back to one sample, sequenced in a study of blood T cell repertoires in COVID-19. Here immunoSEQ multiplex PCR was the method, and the copy in TCRdb shows in-frame clones only, minus some. The data hold about 14,000 clones, with 87% observed a single time. Sequencing was carried out using peripheral blood. These receptors were obtained from a human donor in a cohort sampled during active COVID-19.

About this clone: At one end the junction does not follow the germline gene, possibly because of a read error. The chain joins TRBV4-2 to TRBJ2-5; TRBD1 matches at 8 bases. Germline V lookup: CDR1 LGHNA, CDR2 YNFKEQ. This CDR3 region has 14 residues. The CDR3 sequence is CASSEDRGRETQYF. The CDR3 nucleotides read TGTGCCAGCAGCGAAGACAGGGGCCGCGAGACCCAGTACTTC.

This chain uses TRBV7-6 with TRBJ2-7, with 9 positions matching TRBD1. Germline V lookup: CDR1 SGHVS, CDR2 FNYEAQ. Unmatched junction bases numbered 7, after V lost 5 bases and J lost 2 bases. This CDR3 has 15 amino acids. The CDR3 DNA is TGTGCCAGCAGCCCTAGGGGACAGGGAGCCTACGAGCAGTACTTC. Encoded protein: CASSPRGQGAYEQYF.

The V and J genes are TRBV2 and TRBJ2-7; the match to TRBD1 covers 7 bases. V was clipped by 7 bases and J by 0 bases; unmatched bases: 12. Germline CDR1 reads SNHLY; CDR2 reads FYNNEI. The CDR3 extends over 16 amino acids. CDR3 protein: CASTDPGTVSSYEQYF. CDR3 sequence (DNA): TGTGCCAGCACCGACCCGGGGACAGTGAGCTCCTACGAGCAGTACTTC.